This is a list of T cell receptor beta chains from one sample in a study of blood T cell repertoires in COVID-19. Here immunoSEQ multiplex PCR was the method, and the copy in TCRdb shows in-frame clones only, minus some. This table holds 200,000 to 250,000 clones, 85% to 90% found once. Sequencing was performed on PBMCs or T cells enriched from blood (not recorded which). These receptors were obtained from a man aged 25-45 years who had been exposed to COVID-19. Both conserved end residues are part of each CDR3. The order of the fields is V gene, D gene, J gene, CDR3 protein. D genes are given only for firm matches.

>TRBV7-9|-|TRBJ2-5
CASSSHLEVKETQYF
>TRBV9|-|TRBJ2-7
CASSGDRGYEQYF
>TRBV3-1/TRBV3-2|TRBD2|TRBJ2-7
CASSHSGEFNEQYF
>TRBV29-1|TRBD1|TRBJ1-2
CSGVTGMGYTF
>TRBV9|TRBD1|TRBJ2-5
CASSDRTGGGGETQYF
>TRBV9|TRBD2|TRBJ2-1
CASSPRAGGQNEQFF
>TRBV10-3|TRBD1|TRBJ1-6
CAISESWWDRGNPLHF
>TRBV2|TRBD1|TRBJ1-6
CASGRTGHNSPLHF
>TRBV20-1|TRBD2|TRBJ2-4
CSASGLAGTYF
>TRBV19|TRBD1|TRBJ1-2
CASSPTDRLYGYTF
>TRBV5-4|-|TRBJ1-2
CASTLGLQAGYTF
>TRBV3-1/TRBV3-2|-|TRBJ1-2
CASSPGSWYTF
>TRBV19|-|TRBJ1-6
CASSIATRNSPLHF
>TRBV2|-|TRBJ2-7
CASSAGGYEQYF
>TRBV3-1/TRBV3-2|-|TRBJ1-2
CASSQGGNINHGYTF
>TRBV6-5|TRBD2|TRBJ2-3
CASSHGRGEADTQYF
>TRBV19|TRBD1|TRBJ1-6
CASSATGRGSPLHF
>TRBV5-4|TRBD1|TRBJ1-6
CASSPGQGPSPLHF
>TRBV7-2|-|TRBJ1-2
CASSPSTGNVYGYTF
>TRBV29-1|-|TRBJ2-1
CSVRQQYNEQFF
>TRBV6-5|-|TRBJ1-2
CASSNRASYGYTF
>TRBV19|-|TRBJ1-1
CASSLQGSAFF
>TRBV19|TRBD1|TRBJ1-1
CASSIVPTGGGTEAFF
>TRBV6-1|-|TRBJ2-6
CASSEAGHSGANVLTF
>TRBV20-1|-|TRBJ2-1
CSARGGNEQFF
>TRBV14|-|TRBJ1-6
CASSQGEGDSYNSPLHF
>TRBV4-1|-|TRBJ1-2
CASSFRVGPGGNYGYTF
>TRBV7-9|-|TRBJ1-3
CASSTSLPERGNTIYF
>TRBV7-2|TRBD1|TRBJ1-5
CASSLQGANQPQHF
>TRBV7-8|-|TRBJ1-5
CASSQNYRQVKQPQHF
>TRBV5-1|TRBD1|TRBJ2-2
CASTLDRGTGELFF
>TRBV6-7|TRBD2|TRBJ2-7
CASSYSESRWEGTYEQYF
>TRBV7-3|TRBD1|TRBJ1-3
CASSSLHETGTVTIYF
>TRBV25-1|-|TRBJ2-2
CASSLEGTGELFF
>TRBV4-1|-|TRBJ1-5
CASSLYYRGSNQPQHF
>TRBV19|TRBD1|TRBJ2-1
CASSMDALGQLGQFF
>TRBV6-1|-|TRBJ2-3
CASSEAGTSGDTQYF
>TRBV2|-|TRBJ1-1
CASKANGDTEAFF
>TRBV7-2|-|TRBJ1-1
CASSAQENTEAFF
>TRBV24-1|-|TRBJ1-6
CATSLRRSSYNSPLHF
>TRBV12-3/TRBV12-4|-|TRBJ1-2
CASSPVSVGYTF
>TRBV7-9|TRBD2|TRBJ2-3
CASGGFLSSTDTQYF
>TRBV11-2|TRBD1|TRBJ2-5
CASSLLGQGVGETQYF
>TRBV3-1/TRBV3-2|-|TRBJ2-5
CASSRSGKTQYF
>TRBV29-1|-|TRBJ1-2
CSVGDSNYGYTF
>TRBV25-1|-|TRBJ2-3
CASSEFSLTDTQYF
>TRBV12-3/TRBV12-4|-|TRBJ2-7
CASSLQVSYEQYF
>TRBV21-1|-|TRBJ1-6
CASTKRLGRGLSLHF
>TRBV24-1|-|TRBJ1-2
CAPRKGGYTF
>TRBV7-2|TRBD2|TRBJ2-3
CASSPRGTTDTQYF
>TRBV10-2|TRBD1|TRBJ1-1
CASSDRDRGAEAFF
>TRBV28|-|TRBJ2-1
CASSLGGARSNEQFF
>TRBV5-6|TRBD1|TRBJ1-2
CASSPDRIYGYTF
>TRBV5-1|TRBD1|TRBJ1-4
CASRGQLNEKLFF
>TRBV6-1|TRBD2|TRBJ2-5
CASSDTSGSMETQYF
>TRBV2|TRBD2|TRBJ2-7
CASRASGGRVEQYF
>TRBV7-2|TRBD1|TRBJ1-2
CASSLRTGSNYGYTF
>TRBV6-2/TRBV6-3|TRBD1|TRBJ1-5
CASSYWDRVYQPQHF
>TRBV12-3/TRBV12-4|-|TRBJ1-2
CASSLARNYGYTF
>TRBV6-1|-|TRBJ2-7
CASSEAQEVREQYF